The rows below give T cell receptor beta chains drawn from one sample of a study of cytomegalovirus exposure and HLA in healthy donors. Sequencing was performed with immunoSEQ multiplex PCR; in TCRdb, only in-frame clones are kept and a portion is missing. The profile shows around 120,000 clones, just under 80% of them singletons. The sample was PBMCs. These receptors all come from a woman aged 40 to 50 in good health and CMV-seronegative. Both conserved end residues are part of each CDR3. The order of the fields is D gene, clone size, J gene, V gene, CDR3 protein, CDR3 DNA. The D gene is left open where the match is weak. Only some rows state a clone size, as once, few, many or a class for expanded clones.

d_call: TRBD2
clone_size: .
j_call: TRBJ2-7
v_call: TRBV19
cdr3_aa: CASSAGGPYEQYF
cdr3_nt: TGTGCCAGTAGTGCGGGAGGTCCCTACGAGCAGTACTTC

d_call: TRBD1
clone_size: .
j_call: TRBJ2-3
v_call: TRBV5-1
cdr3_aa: CASSDDRGAGDTQYF
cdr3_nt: TGCGCCAGCAGCGACGACAGGGGCGCAGGAGATACGCAGTATTTT

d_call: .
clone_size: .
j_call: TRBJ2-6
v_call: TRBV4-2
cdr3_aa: CASSQDTTNSGANVLTF
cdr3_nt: TGTGCCAGCAGCCAAGATACGACTAACTCTGGGGCCAACGTCCTGACTTTC

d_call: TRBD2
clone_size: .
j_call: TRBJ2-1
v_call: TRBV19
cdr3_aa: CASSQRTSGRDNEQFF
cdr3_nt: TGTGCCAGTAGTCAACGGACTAGCGGGAGGGACAATGAGCAGTTCTTC

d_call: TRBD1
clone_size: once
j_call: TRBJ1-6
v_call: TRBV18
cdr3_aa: CASSPGDRNNSPLHF
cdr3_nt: TGTGCCAGCTCACCAGGGGACAGGAATAATTCACCCCTCCACTTT

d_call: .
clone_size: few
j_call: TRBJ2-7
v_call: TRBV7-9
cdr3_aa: CASSPDTSVYEQYF
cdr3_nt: TGTGCCAGCAGCCCCGACACCTCTGTCTACGAGCAGTACTTC

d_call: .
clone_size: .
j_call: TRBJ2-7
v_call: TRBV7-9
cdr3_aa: CASSLEGDSYEQYF
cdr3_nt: TGTGCCAGCAGCTTAGAGGGGGACTCCTACGAGCAGTACTTC

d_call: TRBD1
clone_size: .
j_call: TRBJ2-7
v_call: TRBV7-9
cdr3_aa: CASSLSARGQGQYF
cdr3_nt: TGTGCCAGCAGCTTATCGGCCAGGGGGCAGGGGCAGTACTTC

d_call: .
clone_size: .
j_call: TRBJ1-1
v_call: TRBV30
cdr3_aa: CAWSEHSSINTEAFF
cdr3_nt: TGTGCCTGGAGTGAGCACAGCTCCATAAACACTGAAGCTTTCTTT

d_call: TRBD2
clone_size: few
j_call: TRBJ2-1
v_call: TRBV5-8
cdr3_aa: CASSSMGLAGGPSYNEQFF
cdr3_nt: TGTGCCAGCAGCTCGATGGGACTAGCGGGAGGGCCATCCTACAATGAGCAGTTCTTC

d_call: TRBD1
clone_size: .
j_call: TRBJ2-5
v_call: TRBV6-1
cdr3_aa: CASSPGQGMGETQYF
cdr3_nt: TGTGCCAGCAGCCCGGGACAGGGTATGGGAGAGACCCAGTACTTC

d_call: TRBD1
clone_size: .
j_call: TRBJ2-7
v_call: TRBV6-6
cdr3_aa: CASSLSLGQGIYEQYF
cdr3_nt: TGTGCCAGCAGCCTATCCCTGGGACAGGGGATTTACGAGCAGTACTTC

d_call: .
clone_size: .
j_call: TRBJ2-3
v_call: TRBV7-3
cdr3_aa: CASSLRQSTDTQYF
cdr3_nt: TGTGCCAGCAGCTTGCGACAGTCCACAGATACGCAGTATTTT

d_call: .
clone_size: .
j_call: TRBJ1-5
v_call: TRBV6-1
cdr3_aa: CASSVNDFGPQHF
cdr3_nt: TGTGCCAGCAGTGTCAACGATTTCGGGCCCCAGCATTTT

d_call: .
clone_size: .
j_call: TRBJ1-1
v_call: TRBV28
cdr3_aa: CASRNRVSDTEAFF
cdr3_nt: TGTGCCAGCAGGAACAGGGTGAGCGACACTGAAGCTTTCTTT

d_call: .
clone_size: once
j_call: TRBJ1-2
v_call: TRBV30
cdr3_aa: CAYFSGVDGYTF
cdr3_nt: TGTGCCTATTTCAGCGGGGTCGATGGCTACACCTTC

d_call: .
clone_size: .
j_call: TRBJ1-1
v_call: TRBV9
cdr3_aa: CASSVSVANTEAFF
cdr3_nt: TGTGCCAGCAGCGTATCGGTCGCGAACACTGAAGCTTTCTTT